Below, 20 T cell receptor beta chains from the same sample are listed, as sequenced in a study of blood T cell repertoires in COVID-19. The assay was immunoSEQ multiplex PCR, and TCRdb's table has in-frame clones only and misses some. The sample contains over 150,000 clones, 65% to 85% of which appear only once. The sample comprised peripheral blood. The receptors were sampled from an elderly woman with acute or convalescent COVID-19.

Only a few counts were recorded for this clone. The J gene is TRBJ1-2, the V gene TRBV6-1, with D possibly matching TRBD1 (5 bases). From germline, CDR1 is MNHNS and CDR2 SASEGT. CDR3 size: 13 residues. The V gene lost 2 bases and the J gene lost 4 bases, with 8 bases spanning the gap. In DNA, the CDR3 is TGTGCCAGCAGTGAATGGGGGGTCTATGGCTACACCTTC. Translated: CASSEWGVYGYTF.

This rearrangement joins TRBV19 to TRBJ1-2; 11 nucleotides agree with TRBD1. The CDR3 length is 13 residues. V shed 6 bases, J shed 6 bases, and the junction held 3 bases outside the gene matches. Germline CDR1 and CDR2: LNHDA and SQIVND (reference sequence). The CDR3 spells CASREDRGHGYTF. The CDR3 nucleotides are TGTGCCAGTAGAGAGGACAGGGGGCATGGCTACACCTTC.

The CDR3 DNA sequence: TGTGCCAGTAGTATGTCTTTCGGCTATGGCTACACCTTC. It is translated as CASSMSFGYGYTF. The rearrangement joins TRBV19 to TRBJ1-2; D uncertain. The CDR3 consists of 13 residues. Germline CDR1 is LNHDA and CDR2 is SQIVND (reference sequence). Between the trimmed V and J ends, which lost 3 bases and 4 bases, there was a span of 9 bases.

This clone was detected a few times. The J gene is TRBJ2-1, the V gene TRBV7-6; no clear D. CDR3 length: 13 residues. Germline lookup yields CDR1 SGHVS and CDR2 FNYEAQ. V was trimmed by 3 bases and J by 1 base, leaving 4 bases between them. The CDR3 loop is CASSFSSYNEQFF. The CDR3 region has the DNA TGTGCCAGCAGCTTTAGTTCCTACAATGAGCAGTTCTTC.

V gene TRBV10-3 combines with J gene TRBJ1-5; D remains unclear. The ends were cut back, 5 bases at V and 0 bases at J, with 8 bases in the middle. The CDR3 contains 14 residues. Germline V gene data show CDR1 as ENHRY and CDR2 as SYGVKD. As DNA, the CDR3 is TGTGCCATCAGTCGGGAGGGTAGCAATCAGCCCCAGCATTTT. Translating gives CAISREGSNQPQHF.

The chain carries TRBV4-3 and TRBJ2-1, with 12 bases identical to TRBD2. The length of the CDR3 is 18 residues. Looked up from germline, CDR1 is LGHNA and CDR2 is YSLEER. V trimming: 1 base; J trimming: 9 bases; junction bases outside the gene matches: 13. The DNA for the CDR3 is TGCGCCAGCAGCCAAGGGGCTAGCGGGGGGGCCTTTTACCGTGAGCAGTTCTTC. The encoded protein is CASSQGASGGAFYREQFF.

The chain recombines TRBV18 with TRBJ1-2, with 7 bases aligning to TRBD1. In germline, CDR1 is KGHSH, CDR2 LQKENI. V shed 2 bases and J 4 bases; nucleotides not matched to a gene: 4. This CDR3 contains 14 residues. The CDR3 DNA is TGTGCCAGCTCACCATTACAGGGGATCTATGGCTACACCTTC. As protein: CASSPLQGIYGYTF.

This rearrangement joins TRBV5-8 to TRBJ1-2; tentatively, D is TRBD1 (6 bases). The germline CDR1 and CDR2 sequences are SGHTS and YDEGEE. The V end was cut by 5 bases, the J end by 4 bases, with 18 bases between. The CDR3 is 15 amino acids. The CDR3 sequence: CASRVPRGFPYGYTF. The DNA of the CDR3 is TGTGCCAGCAGAGTACCCAGGGGATTCCCCTATGGCTACACCTTC.

This clone was observed a handful of times. CDR3 amino acids: CASSARGRGLAGGNTGELFF. Written as DNA, the CDR3 is TGTGCCAGCAGCGCCAGGGGGCGCGGGCTAGCGGGGGGGAACACCGGGGAGCTGTTTTTT. This chain links TRBV9 with TRBJ2-2, with TRBD2 identical over 11 bases. The J segment lost 1 base and the V segment lost 3 bases, leaving 14 bases of the junction unmatched. Germline lookup yields CDR1 SGDLS and CDR2 YYNGEE. The CDR3 contains 20 residues. The full variable domain, with the rest looked up from reference TRBV9 and TRBJ2-2, is DSGVTQTPKHLITATGQRVTLRCSPRSGDLSVYWYQQSLDQGLQFLIQYYNGEERAKGNILERFSAQQFPDLHSELNLSSLELGDSALYFCASSARGRGLAGGNTGELFFGEGSRLTVL.

V gene TRBV5-1 combines with J gene TRBJ1-4, with D perhaps matching TRBD1 (5 bases). V was clipped by 0 bases and J by 5 bases, with 23 bases between them. The CDR3 length is 19 residues. Germline V gene sequence: CDR1 SGHRS, CDR2 YFSETQ. This CDR3 reads CASSLASGGERRPNEKLFF. The DNA for the CDR3 is TGCGCCAGCAGCTTGGCTTCCGGGGGTGAACGCCGGCCAAATGAAAAACTGTTTTTT.

CDR3 protein: CASSDSNQGITEAFF. CDR3 nucleotides: TGTGCCAGCAGTGACTCGAATCAGGGTATCACTGAAGCTTTCTTT. The gene calls are TRBV6-4 and TRBJ1-1; D is possibly TRBD1 (5 bases). Germline CDR1 reads MRHNA; CDR2 reads SNTAGT. V was trimmed by 0 bases and J by 4 bases, leaving 12 bases between them. The CDR3 runs 15 residues.

This chain uses TRBV3-1 (or the pseudogene TRBV3-2) with TRBJ2-5, with 7 bases that match TRBD1. This CDR3 is built from 15 residues. Germline CDR1 reads LGHDT; CDR2 reads YNNKEL (reference sequence). J gave up 3 bases and V 4 bases, and 8 bases lay outside the gene matches. CDR3 residues: CASSPYGTEKETQYF. CDR3 sequence (DNA): TGTGCCAGCAGCCCTTACGGGACAGAGAAAGAGACCCAGTACTTC.

The rearrangement links TRBV6-5 to TRBJ2-2; TRBD1 aligns across 9 bases. Germline trimming cut 2 bases from V and 6 bases from J; bases unmatched to any gene: 1. The germline gives CDR1 MNHEY, CDR2 SVGAGI. The CDR3 contains 14 residues. Written as DNA, the CDR3 is TGTGCCAGCAGTTACGGGACAGGGTCCGGGGAGCTGTTTTTT. Translation: CASSYGTGSGELFF.

This clone was observed a few times. The chain recombines TRBV19 with TRBJ2-1; the D gene could be TRBD1 or TRBD2 (5 bases each). V lost 8 bases to trimming and J lost 7 bases, with 27 bases between them. This CDR3 region has 17 residues. Looked up from germline, CDR1 is LNHDA and CDR2 is SQIVND (reference sequence). The chain's CDR3 is CASGIEGSGQGGNEQFF. CDR3 nucleotide sequence: TGTGCCAGTGGCATAGAGGGATCCGGGCAGGGTGGGAATGAGCAGTTCTTC.

V gene TRBV5-1 combines with J gene TRBJ2-7; the match to TRBD1 covers 9 bases. Germline V gene data show CDR1 as SGHRS and CDR2 as YFSETQ. After removal of 0 bases from V and 6 bases from J, the junction contained 7 bases not matched to a gene. This CDR3 spans 15 amino acids. CDR3 bases: TGCGCCAGCAGCTTGGTCTTGACGGACAGGGGCGAGCAGTACTTC. Translation: CASSLVLTDRGEQYF.

This clone was seen a handful of times. The gene calls are TRBV19 and TRBJ1-1; no reliable D call. V lost 7 bases and J 4 bases, leaving 13 bases between the germline ends. CDR1 and CDR2 from the germline V gene are LNHDA and SQIVND (reference sequence). CDR3 length equals 13 residues. DNA for the CDR3: TGTGCCAGTATTTACTCCGAGGGCACTGAAGCTTTCTTT. Translation gives CASIYSEGTEAFF. The whole variable domain, remainder taken from reference TRBV19 and TRBJ1-1, is DGGITQSPKYLFRKEGQNVTLSCEQNLNHDAMYWYRQDPGQGLRLIYYSQIVNDFQKGDIAEGYSVSREKKESFPLTVTSAQKNPTAFYLCASIYSEGTEAFFGQGTRLTVV.

The chain has TRBV7-6 and TRBJ2-5, with a tentative D call TRBD2 (6 bases). V was trimmed by 5 bases and J by 0 bases, leaving 19 bases between them. This CDR3 is 17 amino acids long. The germline V gene has CDR1 SGHVS and CDR2 FNYEAQ. The CDR3 here is CASSLGSPAGNQETQYF. CDR3 sequence (DNA): TGTGCCAGCAGCCTGGGATCCCCCGCGGGGAACCAAGAGACCCAGTACTTC.

This clone was found once. The CDR3 here is CASSLARGRGEKLFF. CDR3 coding DNA: TGTGCCAGCAGCTTGGCCAGGGGGCGAGGAGAAAAACTGTTTTTT. The rearrangement joins TRBV5-8 to TRBJ1-4; 8 bases fit TRBD1. The CDR3 spans 15 residues. Germline trimming cut 0 bases from V and 8 bases from J; bases unmatched to any gene: 6. The germline gives CDR1 SGHTS, CDR2 YDEGEE.

This clone was seen only a few times. This chain links TRBV5-1 with TRBJ1-1; 12 nucleotides line up with TRBD1. The CDR3 contains 17 residues. Germline-derived CDR1 and CDR2 are SGHRS and YFSETQ. V was clipped by 9 bases and J by 4 bases; unmatched bases: 16. CDR3 DNA: TGCGCCACCGGGACAGGGGGCCTATTTGGGACGGGCACTGAAGCTTTCTTT. Translating it yields CATGTGGLFGTGTEAFF.

The rearrangement joins TRBV13 to TRBJ1-2, with D hard to call. The CDR3 is 14 residues long. The V end lost 5 bases, the J end lost 0 bases, and 10 bases lay between the germline ends. Germline V gene data show CDR1 as PRHDT and CDR2 as FYEKMQ (reference sequence). CDR3 loop: CASSPPVTNYGYTF. DNA of the CDR3: TGTGCCAGCAGCCCCCCGGTCACTAACTATGGCTACACCTTC.